This T cell receptor (beta chain) stems from a study of blood T cell repertoires in COVID-19. About the research overall: The origin of the acute and convalescent COVID-19 samples was the United States, Italy and Spain. T cells, B-cell-depleted T cells, or PBMCs provided the cDNA or gDNA that served as material.

As originally analysed: Cell counts per sample came from amplifying reference gene primers. Profiled with immunoSEQ multiplex PCR; TCRdb holds only in-frame clones, not every one. For V, J and clone size, that table is used; D and trimming come from the DNA. The profile shows about 200,000 clones, about 85% of them singletons. Specimen: peripheral blood. This sequence was found in a man in his 60s with active or convalescent COVID-19.

The CDR3 DNA sequence: TGTGCCAGTAGCAGACTCTCCAATGAGCAGTTCTTC. Translated, it gives CASSRLSNEQFF. The J gene is TRBJ2-1, the V gene TRBV19; D gene ambiguous. Germline-derived CDR1 and CDR2 are LNHDA and SQIVND (reference sequence). CDR3 size: 12 residues. Trimming left V 6 bases short and J 6 bases short, with 9 bases between.